Each of the 29 T cell receptor beta chains below was sequenced from the same sample in a study of blood T cell repertoires in COVID-19. This table comes from immunoSEQ multiplex PCR, and its TCRdb copy is limited to in-frame clones, with some not included. This sample has more than 250,000 clones, with roughly 85% found just once. Sequencing was carried out using PBMCs or T cells enriched from blood (not recorded which). The receptors stem from a woman between 40 and 55 years old who had recovered from COVID-19.

This clone was picked up one time. This chain links TRBV5-1 with TRBJ1-1; the D gene is possibly TRBD1 (5 bases). Germline CDR1 SGHRS, CDR2 YFSETQ. The V and J ends lost 4 bases and 0 bases respectively, with 16 bases between them. The CDR3 loop spans 16 amino acids. The CDR3 spells CASSLGGVGMNTEAFF. CDR3 nucleotides: TGCGCCAGCAGCCTCGGAGGGGTTGGGATGAACACTGAAGCTTTCTTT.

The chain employs TRBV2 and TRBJ2-3, with D perhaps TRBD2 (6 bases). The CDR3 is 17 residues long. V lost 3 bases and J 4 bases, leaving 20 bases between the germline ends. Germline lookup yields CDR1 SNHLY and CDR2 FYNNEI. The CDR3 here is CASSDDTPGVSADTQYF. In DNA form, the CDR3 reads TGTGCCAGCAGTGATGATACGCCGGGGGTCAGCGCAGATACGCAGTATTTT.

This chain links TRBV30 with TRBJ2-2; the D gene is possibly TRBD2 (6 bases). Per the germline V gene, CDR1 is GTSNPN and CDR2 is SVGIG (reference sequence). The CDR3 contains 12 residues. The V gene lost 0 bases and the J gene lost 14 bases, with 13 bases spanning the gap. CDR3: CAWSVPQEGLFF. CDR3 bases: TGTGCCTGGAGTGTACCACAGGAGGGACTGTTTTTT.

This chain connects TRBV19 to TRBJ1-1; 8 positions match TRBD1. The germline gives CDR1 LNHDA, CDR2 SQIVND (reference sequence). This CDR3 comprises 14 residues. V was clipped by 0 bases and J by 8 bases; unmatched bases: 5. CDR3 sequence reads: CASSIDRDRREAFF. Here the CDR3 DNA reads TGTGCCAGTAGTATAGATCGGGACAGGCGAGAAGCTTTCTTT. Supplemented by reference TRBV19 and TRBJ1-1, the full variable domain reads DGGITQSPKYLFRKEGQNVTLSCEQNLNHDAMYWYRQDPGQGLRLIYYSQIVNDFQKGDIAEGYSVSREKKESFPLTVTSAQKNPTAFYLCASSIDRDRREAFFGQGTRLTVV.

This chain connects TRBV5-4 to TRBJ2-2; 7 bases align to TRBD1. The CDR3 has 18 residues. The V segment lost 1 base and the J segment 5 bases; nucleotides outside the gene matches: 14. Germline V gene data show CDR1 as SGHNT and CDR2 as YYREEE (reference sequence). CDR3 loop: CASSLPLYYAGGTGELFF. The CDR3 nucleotides are TGTGCCAGCAGCTTGCCGCTCTATTATGCAGGGGGAACCGGGGAGCTGTTTTTT.

CDR3 residues: CASSLWEGSAGNTIYF. In DNA, the CDR3 is TGTGCCAGCAGTTTATGGGAGGGGAGCGCTGGAAACACCATATATTTT. The chain employs TRBV28 and TRBJ1-3; D possibly corresponds to TRBD1 (5 bases). Looked up from germline, CDR1 is MDHEN and CDR2 is SYDVKM. V was clipped by 0 bases and J by 2 bases, with 11 bases between them. This CDR3 has 16 residues. Filled out from reference TRBV28 and TRBJ1-3, the complete variable domain reads DVKVTQSSRYLVKRTGEKVFLECVQDMDHENMFWYRQDPGLGLRLIYFSYDVKMKEKGDIPEGYSVSREKKERFSLILESASTNQTSMYLCASSLWEGSAGNTIYFGEGSWLTVV.

CDR3 DNA sequence: TGTGCCACCAGTGGCGACCGGGACAGCGGATCCGATCAGCCCCAGCATTTT. This sequence encodes CATSGDRDSGSDQPQHF. This chain uses TRBV24-1 with TRBJ1-5, with TRBD1 identical over 7 bases. CDR1 is KGHDR and CDR2 is SFDVKD in the germline V gene. After removal of 5 bases from V and 5 bases from J, the junction contained 14 bases not matched to a gene. CDR3 length: 17 amino acids.

The chain couples TRBV10-2 to TRBJ2-3; TRBD1 is a possible D gene (6 bases). Germline-derived CDR1 and CDR2 are WSHSY and SAAADI. V lost 3 bases and J 0 bases, leaving 10 bases between the germline ends. This CDR3 is built from 15 residues. Here the CDR3 reads CASSDGQGSTDTQYF. The CDR3 nucleotides are TGCGCCAGCAGTGATGGGCAGGGGAGCACAGATACGCAGTATTTT.

The rearrangement links TRBV9 to TRBJ1-3, with a weak D call TRBD1 (6 bases). V was trimmed by 3 bases and J by 1 base, leaving 11 bases between them. Germline CDR1 is SGDLS and CDR2 is YYNGEE. The CDR3 is 15 amino acids. CDR3 amino acids: CASSGLTGSGNTIYF. In DNA form, the CDR3 reads TGTGCCAGCAGCGGGTTAACAGGGTCTGGAAACACCATATATTTT.

The gene calls are TRBV7-2 and TRBJ1-6, with 7 nucleotides matching TRBD1. V lost 3 bases, J lost 6 bases, and 5 bases stayed unmatched. CDR1 and CDR2 from the germline V gene are SGHTA and FQGNSA. CDR3 length equals 15 residues. The CDR3 DNA reads as TGTGCCAGCAGCTTCGGGGACAGAGCTAATTCACCCCTCCACTTT. Residues: CASSFGDRANSPLHF.

The V call is TRBV3-1 (or the pseudogene TRBV3-2), the J call TRBJ2-4; D is possibly TRBD2 (6 bases). From germline, CDR1 is LGHDT and CDR2 YNNKEL (reference sequence). V gave up 4 bases and J gave up 0 bases, with 28 bases separating them. This CDR3 is 21 amino acids long. In DNA, the CDR3 is TGTGCCAGCAGCCCACCGGGGGTTACAGCGGCTTCCGTCGGAGCCAAAAACATTCAGTACTTC. Translation: CASSPPGVTAASVGAKNIQYF.

This clone has a handful of counts. The chain has TRBV7-3 and TRBJ2-2, with 10 bases identical to TRBD1. J was trimmed by 4 bases and V by 2 bases; bases with no gene match: 1. There are 15 residues in the CDR3. Germline V CDR1 and CDR2: SGHTA, FQGTGA. CDR3 sequence: CASSLDRGPTGELFF. In nucleotides, the CDR3 is TGTGCCAGCAGCTTAGACAGGGGGCCCACCGGGGAGCTGTTTTTT.

The V gene is TRBV19, the J gene TRBJ2-7; D gene ambiguous. This CDR3 region has 13 residues. V was clipped by 6 bases and J by 0 bases, with 9 bases between them. Germline V gene data show CDR1 as LNHDA and CDR2 as SQIVND (reference sequence). The CDR3 region has the DNA TGTGCCAGTAGGGGCCTTAGCTCCTACGAGCAGTACTTC. This sequence encodes CASRGLSSYEQYF.

This chain connects TRBV12-3 or TRBV12-4 to TRBJ1-2; 7 nucleotides line up with TRBD1. The length of the CDR3 is 13 residues. The trim removed 3 bases at V and 7 bases at J, leaving 5 bases unmatched. The CDR3 nucleotides are TGTGCCAGCAGTTTCGGACAGGTGGCTGGCTACACCTTC. It encodes CASSFGQVAGYTF.

This clone was detected once. The chain links TRBV7-2 to TRBJ2-7; 9 nucleotides agree with TRBD2. The CDR3 length is 15 residues. The junction had 6 bases not matched to a gene; V was cut back by 4 bases and J by 2 bases. CDR1 is SGHTA, CDR2 FQGNSA, per germline. CDR3 nucleotide sequence: TGTGCCAGCAGCTCCACCGGGACTAGCCCCTACGAGCAGTACTTC. Protein product: CASSSTGTSPYEQYF.

J is TRBJ1-2 and V is TRBV7-9; 7 positions match TRBD1. CDR1 SEHNR and CDR2 FQNEAQ come from the germline V gene (reference sequence). V trimming: 1 base; J trimming: 4 bases; junction bases outside the gene matches: 15. This CDR3 has 18 amino acids. CDR3 amino acids: CASSLGPHDRVRGYGYTF. The CDR3 coding sequence is TGTGCCAGCAGCTTAGGCCCCCACGACAGGGTACGGGGCTATGGCTACACCTTC.

The genes are TRBV30 and TRBJ2-1, with D hard to call. Per germline, CDR1 GTSNPN and CDR2 SVGIG (reference sequence). This CDR3 is 13 amino acids long. The V and J ends lost 2 bases and 2 bases respectively, with 7 bases between them. CDR3 protein: CAWSFAAYNEQFF. CDR3 coding DNA: TGTGCCTGGAGTTTCGCAGCCTACAATGAGCAGTTCTTC.

This clone came up a few times. The CDR3 coding sequence is TGTGCCAGCAGTTACGGGCTAGCTTTCGAGCAGTACTTC. It is translated as CASSYGLAFEQYF. The chain employs TRBV6-2 or TRBV6-3 and TRBJ2-7; D is possibly TRBD2 (5 bases). This CDR3 comprises 13 residues. Looked up from germline, CDR1 is MNHEY and CDR2 is SVGEGT. V lost 2 bases, J lost 6 bases, and 11 bases lay in between.

The chain combines TRBV5-1 with TRBJ1-1; the match to TRBD1 covers 8 bases. V lost 4 bases to trimming and J lost 7 bases; unmatched junction nucleotides: 6. CDR3 size: 13 residues. The V gene's germline CDR1 is SGHRS and CDR2 YFSETQ. In DNA form, the CDR3 reads TGCGCCAGCAGCCACCAAGGACAGGGTGAAGCTTTCTTT. It encodes CASSHQGQGEAFF.

The V gene is TRBV27, the J gene TRBJ1-1; D is unclear. The CDR3 totals 10 residues. CDR1 is MNHEY and CDR2 is SMNVEV in the germline V gene (reference sequence). The V end lost 6 bases, the J end lost 7 bases, and 6 bases lay between the germline ends. This CDR3 reads CASRSFEAFF. In nucleotides, the CDR3 is TGTGCCAGCAGGTCTTTTGAAGCTTTCTTT.

The V call is TRBV27, the J call TRBJ1-5; D unclear. Germline-derived CDR1 and CDR2 are MNHEY and SMNVEV (reference sequence). Between the trimmed V and J ends, which lost 10 bases and 1 base, there was a span of 14 bases. The CDR3 length is 14 residues. CDR3 residues: CANPNGCSNQPQHF. The CDR3 nucleotides read TGTGCCAACCCGAACGGTTGCAGCAATCAGCCCCAGCATTTT.

This rearrangement joins TRBV2 to TRBJ2-6; the D gene is possibly TRBD2 (5 bases). V shed 1 base and J shed 4 bases, with 17 bases lying between them. The V gene's germline CDR1 is SNHLY and CDR2 FYNNEI. The CDR3 spans 18 residues. The CDR3 DNA is TGTGCCAGCAGTGAAGGGATAATCAGTTCGGGAGGGGCCAACGTCCTGACTTTC. Protein product: CASSEGIISSGGANVLTF. The full variable domain, rest sourced from reference TRBV2 and TRBJ2-6, is EPEVTQTPSHQVTQMGQEVILRCVPISNHLYFYWYRQILGQKVEFLVSFYNNEISEKSEIFDDQFSVERPDGSNFTLKIRSTKLEDSAMYFCASSEGIISSGGANVLTFGAGSRLTVL.

The chain uses TRBV4-3 and TRBJ1-2, with a tentative D call TRBD1 (6 bases). The V gene's germline CDR1 is LGHNA and CDR2 YSLEER. The CDR3 length is 15 residues. Trimming stripped 1 base from V and 4 bases from J, with 13 bases between. The CDR3 reads CASSQVRGTTYGYTF. Written as DNA, the CDR3 is TGCGCCAGCAGCCAAGTGAGGGGGACCACCTATGGCTACACCTTC.

This clone was detected only a few times. J is TRBJ1-2 and V is TRBV2; TRBD1 aligns across 7 bases. The CDR3 is made up of 13 amino acids. CDR1 is SNHLY, CDR2 FYNNEI, per germline. Losses at the gene ends were 8 bases for V and 3 bases for J; bases not matched to a gene: 6. In nucleotides, the CDR3 is TGTGCCAGCTCGACAGGGTTGGACTATGGCTACACCTTC. This sequence encodes CASSTGLDYGYTF.

The J gene is TRBJ2-7, the V gene TRBV18; TRBD2 might be the D (5 bases). The germline V gene has CDR1 KGHSH and CDR2 LQKENI. Trimming shortened V by 6 bases and J by 3 bases, and 9 bases separated the two germline ends. The CDR3 has 12 residues. The CDR3 DNA sequence: TGTGCCAGCTCCCCTCGGGGCTACGAGCAGTACTTC. As protein: CASSPRGYEQYF.

The chain uses TRBV7-9 and TRBJ1-6, with D perhaps TRBD1 (6 bases). Between the trimmed V and J ends, which lost 5 bases and 3 bases, there was a span of 11 bases. CDR3 length equals 15 residues. Germline CDR1 reads SEHNR; CDR2 reads FQNEAQ (reference sequence). The CDR3 DNA sequence: TGTGCCAGCAGCGCAGGACAGTTCTATAATTCACCCCTCCACTTT. Protein sequence: CASSAGQFYNSPLHF.

The chain employs TRBV30 and TRBJ2-5; perhaps TRBD2 as D (6 bases). Looked up from germline, CDR1 is GTSNPN and CDR2 is SVGIG (reference sequence). The CDR3 runs 14 residues. V was trimmed by 1 base and J by 5 bases, leaving 14 bases between them. CDR3 protein: CAWSAGVGDETQYF. The CDR3 DNA reads TGTGCCTGGAGTGCGGGGGTCGGGGACGAGACCCAGTACTTC.

A few counts support this clone. The gene calls are TRBV28 and TRBJ2-2; maybe TRBD2 (5 bases). V lost 7 bases to trimming and J lost 2 bases, with 14 bases between them. This CDR3 has 15 amino acids. Germline-derived CDR1 and CDR2 are MDHEN and SYDVKM. In DNA, the CDR3 is TGTGCCAGCACCGATGACTACCCCAACACCGGGGAGCTGTTTTTT. It yields the protein CASTDDYPNTGELFF.

The V gene is TRBV3-1 (or the pseudogene TRBV3-2), the J gene TRBJ1-2, with D hard to call. The V end lost 1 base, the J end lost 5 bases, and 14 bases lay between the germline ends. CDR1 and CDR2 (germline): LGHDT, YNNKEL (reference sequence). There are 15 residues in the CDR3. Here the CDR3 DNA reads TGTGCCAGCAGCCAAGCCCCAGAGGGAGGTTATGGCTACACCTTC. It specifies CASSQAPEGGYGYTF.